This T cell receptor (beta chain) appears in the sequencing data of a study of early T cells in non-severe SARS-CoV-2 infection. Across the study: Bulk RNA taken from unsorted whole blood was sequenced, leaving chains unpaired. Study observations and caveats: Lookups in VDJdb leaned toward anti-spike CD8 responses and missed private and CD4 specificities.

From germline, CDR1 is SGHDN and CDR2 FVKESK. The CDR3 sequence is 16 residues long. V was pared by 4 bases and J by 4 bases, with 8 bases of the junction left unmatched. Unique molecular identifiers were attached to individual cDNA molecules. TCRdb used MiXCR to reprocess the 5' RACE reads, holding one entry per CDR3 protein. This table has 60,000 or so distinct CDR3 sequences, about a tenth appearing once. A word on this clonotype: Its antigen is currently unknown.

Sequencing input: whole blood. The receptor comes from an adult who was a healthcare worker with PCR-confirmed SARS-CoV-2 infection or an uninfected control (not recorded which). The gene calls are TRBV14 and TRBJ1-4; TRBD1 matches 8 bases. The CDR3 loop reads CASSPAGQGFNEKLFF. CDR3 sequence (DNA): TGTGCCAGCAGCCCCGCCGGACAGGGCTTTAATGAAAAACTGTTTTTT.